This TCR beta chain was observed in a study of CD8 T cells in Susac syndrome. The germline V gene encodes CDR1 MNHEY and CDR2 SVGAGI. V lost 5 bases, J lost 7 bases, and 20 bases lay in between. This CDR3 contains 15 residues. Reverse transcription of about 0.5 to 1 ug RNA was carried out with random hexamers. In TCRdb, the immunoSEQ multiplex PCR reads were re-called with MiXCR into one record per CDR3 protein. The sample carries 170,000 or so distinct CDR3 sequences, 93% recorded once. This clonotype was sampled from a human donor with multiple sclerosis. The sequenced sample consisted of CD4+ T cells from PBMCs. The genes are TRBV6-5 and TRBJ2-5, with D hard to call. The CDR3 loop is CASSPRGVDERTQYF. DNA of the CDR3: TGTGCCAGCAGTCCCCGTGGGGTGGACGAAAGGACCCAGTACTTC.